A single TCR beta chain is shown here with its context. Antigen specificity is unknown. The data belong to a study of graft-versus-host responses after intestinal transplantation. Study results and limitations: Early post-transplant falls in HvG clones accompanied the peak levels of circulating GvH clones.

The assay was immunoSEQ multiplex PCR, and TCRdb's table has in-frame clones only and misses some. The profile shows over 100,000 clones, 85% to 95% of them singletons. V was clipped by 5 bases and J by 1 base, with 8 bases between them. The V gene's germline CDR1 is KGHSH and CDR2 LQKENI. CDR3 length: 13 amino acids. The TCR originated in a human donor who received an intestinal transplant. The material sequenced was unstimulated CD4+ T cells sorted from spleen or lymph node cells, taken before intestinal transplant. The genes are TRBV18 and TRBJ1-1; no definite D call. CDR3 sequence reads: CASSDMENTEAFF. In nucleotides, the CDR3 is TGTGCCAGCTCAGATATGGAGAACACTGAAGCTTTCTTT.